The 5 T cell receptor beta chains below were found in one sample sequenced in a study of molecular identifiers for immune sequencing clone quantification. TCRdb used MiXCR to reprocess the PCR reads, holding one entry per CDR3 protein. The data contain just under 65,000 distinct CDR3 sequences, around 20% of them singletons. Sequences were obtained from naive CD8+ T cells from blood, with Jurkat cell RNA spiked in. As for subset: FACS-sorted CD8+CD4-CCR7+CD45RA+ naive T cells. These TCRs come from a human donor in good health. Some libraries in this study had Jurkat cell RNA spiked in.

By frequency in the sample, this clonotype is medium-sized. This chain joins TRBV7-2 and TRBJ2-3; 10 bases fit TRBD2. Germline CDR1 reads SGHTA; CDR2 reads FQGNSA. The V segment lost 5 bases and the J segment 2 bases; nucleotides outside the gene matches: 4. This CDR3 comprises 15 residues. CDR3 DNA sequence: TGTGCCAGCAGCCTGGGACTAGCGCTCACAGATACGCAGTATTTT. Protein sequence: CASSLGLALTDTQYF.

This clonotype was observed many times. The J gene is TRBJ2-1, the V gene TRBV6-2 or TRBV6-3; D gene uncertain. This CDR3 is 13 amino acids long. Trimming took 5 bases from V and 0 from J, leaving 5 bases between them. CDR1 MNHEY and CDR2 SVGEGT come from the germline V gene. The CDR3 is CASSTDSYNEQFF. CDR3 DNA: TGTGCCAGCAGTACCGACTCCTACAATGAGCAGTTCTTC.

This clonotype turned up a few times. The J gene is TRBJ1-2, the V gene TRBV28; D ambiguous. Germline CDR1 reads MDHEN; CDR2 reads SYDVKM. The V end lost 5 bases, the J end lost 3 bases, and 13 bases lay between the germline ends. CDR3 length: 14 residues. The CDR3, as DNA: TGTGCCAGCAGTGACTATGGGTCGGACTATGGCTACACCTTC. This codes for CASSDYGSDYGYTF.

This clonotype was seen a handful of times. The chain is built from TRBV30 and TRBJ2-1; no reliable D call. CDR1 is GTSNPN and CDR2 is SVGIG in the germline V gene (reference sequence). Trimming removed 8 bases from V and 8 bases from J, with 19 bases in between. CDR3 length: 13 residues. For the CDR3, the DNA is TGTGCCGGCTCAGATCCCACCCCCTATGAGCAGTTCTTC. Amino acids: CAGSDPTPYEQFF.

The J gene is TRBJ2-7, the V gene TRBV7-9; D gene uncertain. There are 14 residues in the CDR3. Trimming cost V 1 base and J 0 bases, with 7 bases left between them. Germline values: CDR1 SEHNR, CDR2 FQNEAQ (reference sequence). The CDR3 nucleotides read TGTGCCAGCAGCTTAGACAGAAACTCCTACGAGCAGTACTTC. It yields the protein CASSLDRNSYEQYF. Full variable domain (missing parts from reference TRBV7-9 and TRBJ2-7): DTGVSQNPRHKITKRGQNVTFRCDPISEHNRLYWYRQTLGQGPEFLTYFQNEAQLEKSRLLSDRFSAERPKGSFSTLEIQRTEQGDSAMYLCASSLDRNSYEQYFGPGTRLTVT.